What follows are 5 T cell receptor beta chains derived from one specimen sequenced in a study of blood T cells in healthy people across ages. Through a sample-barcoded 5' primer and a J-beta primer mix, a second PCR was run for about 6 to 12 cycles. TCRdb analysed the 5' RACE reads with MiXCR anew, one entry per CDR3 protein. Of 650,000 to 1,000,000 distinct CDR3 sequences in the sample, 35% to 50% are singletons; the top ten hold roughly 20%. Sequencing input: blood. These receptors were taken from an elderly man in good health.

This chain uses TRBV4-3 with TRBJ2-1; 7 bases line up with TRBD1. Germline V gene lookup returns CDR1 LGHNA and CDR2 YSLEER. The trim removed 0 bases at V and 0 bases at J, leaving 5 bases unmatched. The CDR3 is 17 residues long. CDR3 sequence: CASSQEGGRGSYNEQFF. In nucleotides, the CDR3 is TGCGCCAGCAGCCAAGAAGGGGGCCGAGGCTCCTACAATGAGCAGTTCTTC.

This rearrangement joins TRBV7-9 to TRBJ1-2; possibly TRBD1 for D (6 bases). Germline CDR1 and CDR2: SEHNR and FQNEAQ (reference sequence). Trimming cost V 5 bases and J 4 bases, with 17 bases left between them. The CDR3 runs 15 residues. For the CDR3, the DNA is TGTGCCAGCAGCAATACAGGGCATGAGACCTATGGCTACACCTTC. Amino acid sequence: CASSNTGHETYGYTF.

This chain uses TRBV12-3 or TRBV12-4 with TRBJ2-1; D call uncertain. Trimming took off 4 bases at V and 8 bases at J, with 21 bases between the two ends. This CDR3 has 16 residues. The CDR3 DNA reads as TGTGCCAGCAGTTCCTCTATGTTATTTGCTGAGCATGAGCAGTTCTTC. This gives the protein CASSSSMLFAEHEQFF.

This clonotype was seen at least ten times. The CDR3 DNA sequence: TGTGCCAGCAGCTTAGAAGGGGTAGTCTTGGGGCAGCAGTACTTC. Residues: CASSLEGVVLGQQYF. The chain carries TRBV7-2 and TRBJ2-7, with D possibly TRBD1 on 5 matching bases. The CDR3 covers 15 residues. Germline V gene data show CDR1 as SGHTA and CDR2 as FQGNSA. Trimming took off 1 base at V and 8 bases at J, with 18 bases between the two ends.

This chain uses TRBV3-1 with TRBJ2-5; D is possibly TRBD2 (5 bases). In germline, CDR1 is LGHDT, CDR2 YNNKEL (reference sequence). Between the trimmed V and J ends, which lost 1 base and 5 bases, there was a span of 11 bases. The CDR3 consists of 14 residues. The CDR3 is CASSQVISVETQYF. The CDR3 DNA reads as TGTGCCAGCAGCCAAGTCATTAGCGTCGAGACCCAGTACTTC.